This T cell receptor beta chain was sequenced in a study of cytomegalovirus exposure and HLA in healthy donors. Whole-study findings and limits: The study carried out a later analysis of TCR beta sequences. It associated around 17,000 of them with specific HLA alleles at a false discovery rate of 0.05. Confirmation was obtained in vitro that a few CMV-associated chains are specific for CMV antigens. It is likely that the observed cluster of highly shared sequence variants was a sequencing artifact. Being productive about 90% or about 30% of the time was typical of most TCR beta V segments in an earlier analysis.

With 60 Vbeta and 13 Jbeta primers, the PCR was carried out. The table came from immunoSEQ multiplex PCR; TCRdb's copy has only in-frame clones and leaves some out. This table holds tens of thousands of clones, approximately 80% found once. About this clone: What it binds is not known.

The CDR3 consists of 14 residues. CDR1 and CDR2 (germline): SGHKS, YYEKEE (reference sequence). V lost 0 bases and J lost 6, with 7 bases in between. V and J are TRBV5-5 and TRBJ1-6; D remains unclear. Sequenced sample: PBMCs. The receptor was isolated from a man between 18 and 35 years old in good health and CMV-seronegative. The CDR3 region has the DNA TGTGCCAGCAGCTTGGTACAGCCTAATTCACCCCTCCACTTT. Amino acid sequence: CASSLVQPNSPLHF.